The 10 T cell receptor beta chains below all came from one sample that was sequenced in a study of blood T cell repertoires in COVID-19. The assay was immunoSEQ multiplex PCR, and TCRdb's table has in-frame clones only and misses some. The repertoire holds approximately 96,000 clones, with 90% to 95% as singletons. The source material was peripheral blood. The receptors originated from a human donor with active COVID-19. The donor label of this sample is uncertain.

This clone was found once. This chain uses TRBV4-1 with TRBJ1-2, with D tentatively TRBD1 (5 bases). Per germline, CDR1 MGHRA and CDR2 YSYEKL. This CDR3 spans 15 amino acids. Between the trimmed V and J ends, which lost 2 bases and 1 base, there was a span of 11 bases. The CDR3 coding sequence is TGCGCCAGCAGCCAATCCCCCAGGGTTAACTATGGCTACACCTTC. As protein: CASSQSPRVNYGYTF.

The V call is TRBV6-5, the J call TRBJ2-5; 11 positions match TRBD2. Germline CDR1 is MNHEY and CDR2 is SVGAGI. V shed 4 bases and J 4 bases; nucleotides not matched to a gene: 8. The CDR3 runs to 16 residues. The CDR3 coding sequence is TGTGCCAGCAGTTCGTCCCGACTAGCGGGACGAGAGACCCAGTACTTC. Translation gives CASSSSRLAGRETQYF.

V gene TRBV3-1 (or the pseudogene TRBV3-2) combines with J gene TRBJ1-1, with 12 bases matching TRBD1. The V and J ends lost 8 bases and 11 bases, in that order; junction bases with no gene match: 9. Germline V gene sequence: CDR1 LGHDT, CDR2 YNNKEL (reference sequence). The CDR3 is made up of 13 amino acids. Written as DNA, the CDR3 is TGTGCCAGCGACCCCGGGACAGGGGGCGGCGCTTTCTTT. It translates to CASDPGTGGGAFF.

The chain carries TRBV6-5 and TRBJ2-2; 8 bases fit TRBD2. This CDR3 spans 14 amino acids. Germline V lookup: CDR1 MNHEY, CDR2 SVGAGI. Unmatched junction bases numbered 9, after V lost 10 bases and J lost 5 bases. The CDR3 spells CATTSGGGTGELFF. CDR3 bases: TGTGCCACCACTAGCGGAGGTGGGACCGGGGAGCTGTTTTTT.

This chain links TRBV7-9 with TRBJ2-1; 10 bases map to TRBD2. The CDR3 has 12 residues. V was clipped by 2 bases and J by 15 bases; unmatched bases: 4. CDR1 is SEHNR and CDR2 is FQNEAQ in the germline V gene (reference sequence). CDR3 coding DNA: TGTGCCAGCAGCTTACCTAGCGGGAGAGGGTTCTTC. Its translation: CASSLPSGRGFF. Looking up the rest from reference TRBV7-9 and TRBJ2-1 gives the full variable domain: DTGVSQNPRHKITKRGQNVTFRCDPISEHNRLYWYRQTLGQGPEFLTYFQNEAQLEKSRLLSDRFSAERPKGSFSTLEIQRTEQGDSAMYLCASSLPSGRGFFGPGTRLTVL.

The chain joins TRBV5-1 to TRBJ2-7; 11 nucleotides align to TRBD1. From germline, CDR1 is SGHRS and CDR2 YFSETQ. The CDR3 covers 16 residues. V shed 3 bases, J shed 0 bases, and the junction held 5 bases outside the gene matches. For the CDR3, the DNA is TGCGCCAGCAGCTCGGGGGACAGGGGGAGCTCCTACGAGCAGTACTTC. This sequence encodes CASSSGDRGSSYEQYF.

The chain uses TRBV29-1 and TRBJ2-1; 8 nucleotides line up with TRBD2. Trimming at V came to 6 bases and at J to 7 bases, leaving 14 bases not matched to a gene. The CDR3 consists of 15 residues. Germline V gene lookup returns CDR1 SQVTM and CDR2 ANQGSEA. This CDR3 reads CSVGDSGSWFNEQFF. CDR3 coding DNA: TGCAGCGTGGGTGACAGCGGGAGTTGGTTTAATGAGCAGTTCTTC.

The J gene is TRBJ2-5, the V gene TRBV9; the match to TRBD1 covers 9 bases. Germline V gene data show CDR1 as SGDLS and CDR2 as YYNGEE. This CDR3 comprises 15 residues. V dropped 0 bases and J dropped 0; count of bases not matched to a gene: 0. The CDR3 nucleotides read TGTGCCAGCAGCGTAGGGGACAGGGACCAAGAGACCCAGTACTTC. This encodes CASSVGDRDQETQYF.

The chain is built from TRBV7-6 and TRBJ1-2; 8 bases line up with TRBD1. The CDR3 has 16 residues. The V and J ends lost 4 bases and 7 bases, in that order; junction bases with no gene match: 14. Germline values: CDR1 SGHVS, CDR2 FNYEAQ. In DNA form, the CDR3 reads TGTGCCAGCAGCTCAATACCAGGGGGCGCGTCGGGTGGCTACACCTTC. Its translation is CASSSIPGGASGGYTF.

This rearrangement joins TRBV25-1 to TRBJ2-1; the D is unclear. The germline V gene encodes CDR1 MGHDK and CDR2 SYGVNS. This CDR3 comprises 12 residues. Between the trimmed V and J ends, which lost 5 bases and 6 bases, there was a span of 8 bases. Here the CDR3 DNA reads TGTGCCAGCAGTTGGCGGCCCAATGAGCAGTTCTTC. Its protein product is CASSWRPNEQFF.